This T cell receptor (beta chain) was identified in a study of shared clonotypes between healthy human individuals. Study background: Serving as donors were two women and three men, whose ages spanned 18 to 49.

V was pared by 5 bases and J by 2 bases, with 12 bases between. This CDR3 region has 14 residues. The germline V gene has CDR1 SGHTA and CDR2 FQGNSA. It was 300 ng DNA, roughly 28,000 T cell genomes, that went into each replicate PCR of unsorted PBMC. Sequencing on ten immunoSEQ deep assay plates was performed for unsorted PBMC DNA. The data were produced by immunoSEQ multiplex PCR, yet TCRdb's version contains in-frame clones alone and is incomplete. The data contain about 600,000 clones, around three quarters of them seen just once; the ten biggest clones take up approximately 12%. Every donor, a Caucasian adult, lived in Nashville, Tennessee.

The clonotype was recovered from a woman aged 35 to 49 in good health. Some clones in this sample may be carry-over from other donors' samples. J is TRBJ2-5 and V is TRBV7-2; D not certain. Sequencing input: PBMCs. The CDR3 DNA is TGTGCCAGCAGCCAAAGACCGCGACAAGAGACCCAGTACTTC. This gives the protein CASSQRPRQETQYF. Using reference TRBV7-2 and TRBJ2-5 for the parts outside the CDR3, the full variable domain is GAGVSQSPSNKVTEKGKDVELRCDPISGHTALYWYRQSLGQGLEFLIYFQGNSAPDKSGLPSDRFSAERTGGSVSTLTIQRTQQEDSAVYLCASSQRPRQETQYFGPGTRLLVL.